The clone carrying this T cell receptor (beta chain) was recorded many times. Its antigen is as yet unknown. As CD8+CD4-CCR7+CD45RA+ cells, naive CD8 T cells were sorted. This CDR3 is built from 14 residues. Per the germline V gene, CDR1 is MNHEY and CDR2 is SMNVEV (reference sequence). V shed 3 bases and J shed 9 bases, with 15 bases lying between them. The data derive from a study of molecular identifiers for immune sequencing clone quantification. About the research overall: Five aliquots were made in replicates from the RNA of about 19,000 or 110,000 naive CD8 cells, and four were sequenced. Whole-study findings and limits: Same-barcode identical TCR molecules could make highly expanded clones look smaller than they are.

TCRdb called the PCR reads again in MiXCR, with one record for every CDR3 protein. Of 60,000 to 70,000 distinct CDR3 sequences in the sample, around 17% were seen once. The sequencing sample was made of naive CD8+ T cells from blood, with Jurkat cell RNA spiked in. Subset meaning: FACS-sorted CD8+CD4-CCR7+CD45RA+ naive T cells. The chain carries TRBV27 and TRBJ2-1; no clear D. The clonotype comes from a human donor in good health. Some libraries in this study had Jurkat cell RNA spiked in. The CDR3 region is CASSFFSTAGEQFF. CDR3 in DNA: TGTGCCAGCAGTTTCTTTAGTACCGCCGGTGAGCAGTTCTTC.